These T cell receptor beta chains were read from a single sample in a study of cytomegalovirus exposure and HLA in healthy donors. Sequencing was performed with immunoSEQ multiplex PCR; in TCRdb, only in-frame clones are kept and a portion is missing. The top ten clones hold roughly 3.6% of a sample with under 170,000 clones, 70% to 80% of them seen once. Material for sequencing was PBMCs. These receptors originate from a human donor in good health. CDR3s include the opening cysteine and the closing phenylalanine or tryptophan. Each record gives: J gene, clone size, V gene, CDR3 length, D gene, CDR3 DNA, CDR3 protein. D genes are given only for firm matches. Size is omitted from some rows. Given values are once, few, many or a class for expanded clones.

j_gene: TRBJ2-7; abundance: -; v_gene: TRBV4-1; len: 17; d_gene: -; CDR3nt: TGCGCCAGCAGCCAAGATACGGGAGCGGCCCCTGGCTACGAGCAGTACTTC; CDR3aa: CASSQDTGAAPGYEQYF
j_gene: TRBJ1-1; abundance: few; v_gene: TRBV7-3; len: 13; d_gene: -; CDR3nt: TGTGCCTCAGGGCAGAGATGGAACACTGAAGCTTTCTTT; CDR3aa: CASGQRWNTEAFF
j_gene: TRBJ2-2; abundance: few; v_gene: TRBV6-6; len: 14; d_gene: -; CDR3nt: TGTGCCAGCAGTCACACAAGGAGCGACGGGGAGCTGTTTTTT; CDR3aa: CASSHTRSDGELFF
j_gene: TRBJ1-2; abundance: few; v_gene: TRBV5-6; len: 14; d_gene: TRBD1; CDR3nt: TGTGCCAGCAGCGCTGGGACAGGGGGCTGTGGCTACACCTTC; CDR3aa: CASSAGTGGCGYTF
j_gene: TRBJ2-3; abundance: -; v_gene: TRBV4-2; len: 14; d_gene: -; CDR3nt: TGTGCCAGCAGCCAAGACCGAGCCACAGATACGCAGTATTTT; CDR3aa: CASSQDRATDTQYF
j_gene: TRBJ1-4; abundance: -; v_gene: TRBV4-1; len: 17; d_gene: -; CDR3nt: TGCGCCAGCAGCCAAGATGCAGGGGCTGGAACTAATGAAAAACTGTTTTTT; CDR3aa: CASSQDAGAGTNEKLFF
j_gene: TRBJ1-2; abundance: -; v_gene: TRBV5-1; len: 15; d_gene: TRBD1; CDR3nt: TGCGCCAGCAGCCCAAAGGACAGGGGAGGCTATGGCTACACCTTC; CDR3aa: CASSPKDRGGYGYTF
j_gene: TRBJ2-3; abundance: -; v_gene: TRBV28; len: 16; d_gene: -; CDR3nt: TGTGCCAGCAGTTTATGGTCGCCAGGGCGCACAGATACGCAGTATTTT; CDR3aa: CASSLWSPGRTDTQYF
j_gene: TRBJ1-1; abundance: -; v_gene: TRBV19; len: 15; d_gene: -; CDR3nt: TGTGCCAGTAGTTCTACATCGGGAGGGCCGCCTGAAGCTTTCTTT; CDR3aa: CASSSTSGGPPEAFF
j_gene: TRBJ2-3; abundance: -; v_gene: TRBV28; len: 16; d_gene: TRBD2; CDR3nt: TGTGCCAGCAGTTCAGCGGGGGCTGTGGACACAGATACGCAGTATTTT; CDR3aa: CASSSAGAVDTDTQYF
j_gene: TRBJ2-4; abundance: -; v_gene: TRBV18; len: 20; d_gene: TRBD2; CDR3nt: TGTGCCAGCTCACCGTTGAGGGCTAGCGGGAGTCCCTTAGCCAAAAACATTCAGTACTTC; CDR3aa: CASSPLRASGSPLAKNIQYF
j_gene: TRBJ2-7; abundance: -; v_gene: TRBV4-1; len: 15; d_gene: -; CDR3nt: TGCGCCAGCAGCCTTGAGGCGACCACCGTCTACGAGCAGTACTTC; CDR3aa: CASSLEATTVYEQYF
j_gene: TRBJ2-7; abundance: -; v_gene: TRBV19; len: 16; d_gene: -; CDR3nt: TGTGCCAGTAGTAATCCTACGGGTCTGGTATTTAACGAGCAGTACTTC; CDR3aa: CASSNPTGLVFNEQYF
j_gene: TRBJ1-4; abundance: -; v_gene: TRBV4-2; len: 15; d_gene: -; CDR3nt: TGTGCCAGCAGCCAAGAAGGAGATCGGGGGGAAAAACTGTTTTTT; CDR3aa: CASSQEGDRGEKLFF
j_gene: TRBJ1-5; abundance: -; v_gene: TRBV12-5; len: 15; d_gene: -; CDR3nt: TGTGCTAGTGGTTTGGGGACAGTGACTAATCAGCCCCAGCATTTT; CDR3aa: CASGLGTVTNQPQHF
j_gene: TRBJ1-1; abundance: once; v_gene: TRBV18; len: 12; d_gene: -; CDR3nt: TGTGCCAGCTCACCAACCGGGACAGAAGCTTTCTTT; CDR3aa: CASSPTGTEAFF
j_gene: TRBJ2-3; abundance: few; v_gene: TRBV7-9; len: 15; d_gene: -; CDR3nt: TGTGCCAGCAGCTTCAGGGACAAGAATATAGATACGCAGTATTTT; CDR3aa: CASSFRDKNIDTQYF
j_gene: TRBJ1-4; abundance: -; v_gene: TRBV5-8; len: 16; d_gene: -; CDR3nt: TGTGCCAGCAGCTTTGGGCAGCTATCTGCTAATGAAAAACTGTTTTTT; CDR3aa: CASSFGQLSANEKLFF
j_gene: TRBJ2-5; abundance: -; v_gene: TRBV14; len: 16; d_gene: -; CDR3nt: TGTGCCAGCAGCCAAAAAGGGGTCGGGTATGTTGAGACCCAGTACTTC; CDR3aa: CASSQKGVGYVETQYF
j_gene: TRBJ2-7; abundance: -; v_gene: TRBV4-3; len: 15; d_gene: TRBD2; CDR3nt: TGCGCCAGCAGCCAAGTCCCCAGCGGGGCCTACGAGCAGTACTTC; CDR3aa: CASSQVPSGAYEQYF
j_gene: TRBJ2-7; abundance: -; v_gene: TRBV4-2; len: 15; d_gene: TRBD1; CDR3nt: TGTGCCAGCAGCCTGATGACAGGGGATACCTACGAGCAGTACTTC; CDR3aa: CASSLMTGDTYEQYF
j_gene: TRBJ2-1; abundance: -; v_gene: TRBV6-5; len: 16; d_gene: -; CDR3nt: TGTGCCAGCAGTTACGGGGCCGGGGGATCCTACAATGAGCAGTTCTTC; CDR3aa: CASSYGAGGSYNEQFF
j_gene: TRBJ1-2; abundance: -; v_gene: TRBV28; len: 13; d_gene: TRBD1; CDR3nt: TGTGCCAGCAGTTTACACGACAGGGTGGGCTACACCTTC; CDR3aa: CASSLHDRVGYTF
j_gene: TRBJ1-1; abundance: once; v_gene: TRBV5-1; len: 14; d_gene: -; CDR3nt: TGCGCCAGCAGCTTGGACAGGGCGGTTGCTGAAGCTTTCTTT; CDR3aa: CASSLDRAVAEAFF
j_gene: TRBJ2-1; abundance: -; v_gene: TRBV7-9; len: 14; d_gene: -; CDR3nt: TGTGCCAGCAGCCCTCCGAGTCTGATCAATGAGCAGTTCTTC; CDR3aa: CASSPPSLINEQFF
j_gene: TRBJ2-7; abundance: -; v_gene: TRBV28; len: 21; d_gene: TRBD2; CDR3nt: TGTGCCAGCAGTTTCGATCGACGAGAAGCGGGAGGTATTAGGGTGTTTTACGAGCAGTACTTC; CDR3aa: CASSFDRREAGGIRVFYEQYF
j_gene: TRBJ2-7; abundance: -; v_gene: TRBV9; len: 14; d_gene: TRBD2; CDR3nt: TGTGCCAGTGCCATTTCTAGCGGGGCCTACGAGCAGTACTTC; CDR3aa: CASAISSGAYEQYF
j_gene: TRBJ1-5; abundance: -; v_gene: TRBV28; len: 16; d_gene: TRBD1; CDR3nt: TGTGCCAGCAGTTTAATGGGACAGGGGTCCAATCAGCCCCAGCATTTT; CDR3aa: CASSLMGQGSNQPQHF
j_gene: TRBJ1-1; abundance: -; v_gene: TRBV10-2; len: 15; d_gene: TRBD1; CDR3nt: TGCGCCAGCAGTCCTTTCGACAGGGTGATCACTGAAGCTTTCTTT; CDR3aa: CASSPFDRVITEAFF
j_gene: TRBJ2-1; abundance: -; v_gene: TRBV19; len: 18; d_gene: TRBD2; CDR3nt: TGTGCCAGCACGCCGGGTCGCAGCGGGCGGGGGTTCTACAATGAGCAGTTCTTC; CDR3aa: CASTPGRSGRGFYNEQFF
j_gene: TRBJ1-1; abundance: -; v_gene: TRBV29-1; len: 11; d_gene: -; CDR3nt: TGCAGCGTTGACAGGGGTCCGGTGGCTTTCTTT; CDR3aa: CSVDRGPVAFF
j_gene: TRBJ2-1; abundance: few; v_gene: TRBV15; len: 17; d_gene: -; CDR3nt: TGTGCCACCAGCAGGGCCGAGGGCTCGTCGGAAGGCAATGAGCAGTTCTTC; CDR3aa: CATSRAEGSSEGNEQFF
j_gene: TRBJ2-5; abundance: -; v_gene: TRBV4-2; len: 17; d_gene: TRBD2; CDR3nt: TGTGCCAGCAGCCAAGAGCTAGCGGGAGGGCCAAGAGAGACCCAGTACTTC; CDR3aa: CASSQELAGGPRETQYF
j_gene: TRBJ1-3; abundance: -; v_gene: TRBV27; len: 14; d_gene: -; CDR3nt: TGTGCCAGCAGTTTTTCAGGTCTGGGAAACACCATATATTTT; CDR3aa: CASSFSGLGNTIYF
j_gene: TRBJ2-1; abundance: few; v_gene: TRBV6-1; len: 13; d_gene: -; CDR3nt: TGTGCCAGCATGAAGGGGGCCTACAATGAGCAGTTCTTC; CDR3aa: CASMKGAYNEQFF
j_gene: TRBJ2-5; abundance: -; v_gene: TRBV5-3; len: 16; d_gene: -; CDR3nt: TGTGCCAGAAGCTTGGGGCAGTGCAACAGCCAAGAGACCCAGTACTTC; CDR3aa: CARSLGQCNSQETQYF
j_gene: TRBJ1-1; abundance: once; v_gene: TRBV1; len: 15; d_gene: -; CDR3nt: TGCACCAGCAGCCGATGGCAGGACATGAACACTGAAGCTTTCTTT; CDR3aa: CTSSRWQDMNTEAFF
j_gene: TRBJ1-4; abundance: -; v_gene: TRBV7-9; len: 15; d_gene: -; CDR3nt: TGTGCCAGCAGCTTTCGGGTCGCAACTAATGAAAAACTGTTTTTT; CDR3aa: CASSFRVATNEKLFF
j_gene: TRBJ2-5; abundance: -; v_gene: TRBV7-6; len: 15; d_gene: TRBD1; CDR3nt: TGTGCCAGCAGCCCACAGGGGGCGCGGCATGAGACCCAGTACTTC; CDR3aa: CASSPQGARHETQYF
j_gene: TRBJ1-2; abundance: -; v_gene: TRBV19; len: 15; d_gene: -; CDR3nt: TGTGCCAGTAGTATTGCGTGGGACAAGAACTATGGCTACACCTTC; CDR3aa: CASSIAWDKNYGYTF
j_gene: TRBJ2-2; abundance: -; v_gene: TRBV5-1; len: 12; d_gene: -; CDR3nt: TGCGCCAGCAGCGTAGACACCGGGGAGCTGTTTTTT; CDR3aa: CASSVDTGELFF
j_gene: TRBJ2-4; abundance: -; v_gene: TRBV7-9; len: 16; d_gene: -; CDR3nt: TGTGCCAGCACCGCAATCGTGGCGGGTGGAAAAAACATTCAGTACTTC; CDR3aa: CASTAIVAGGKNIQYF
j_gene: TRBJ1-2; abundance: -; v_gene: TRBV6-5; len: 12; d_gene: -; CDR3nt: TGTGCCAGCAGTTACGGACAGAATGGCTACACCTTC; CDR3aa: CASSYGQNGYTF
j_gene: TRBJ1-5; abundance: -; v_gene: TRBV7-9; len: 16; d_gene: -; CDR3nt: TGTGCCAGCAGCTTAGATGACGGGGATTGGAATCAGCCCCAGCATTTT; CDR3aa: CASSLDDGDWNQPQHF
j_gene: TRBJ2-5; abundance: -; v_gene: TRBV29-1; len: 15; d_gene: -; CDR3nt: TGCGGCGTTGAAGGGGGGGACTGGGCGCGGGAGACCCAGTACTTC; CDR3aa: CGVEGGDWARETQYF
j_gene: TRBJ2-5; abundance: -; v_gene: TRBV6-1; len: 15; d_gene: TRBD2; CDR3nt: TGTGCCAGCAGTGACGGAGCGGGGGACATGGGGACCCAGTACTTC; CDR3aa: CASSDGAGDMGTQYF
j_gene: TRBJ2-7; abundance: -; v_gene: TRBV10-2; len: 13; d_gene: -; CDR3nt: TGCGCCAGCTACCTGTTTGGGCGAAACGAGCAGTACTTC; CDR3aa: CASYLFGRNEQYF
j_gene: TRBJ2-2; abundance: -; v_gene: TRBV6-5; len: 14; d_gene: TRBD1; CDR3nt: TGTGCCAGCACAGGGGGCTGGGAGAAAGGGGAGCTGTTTTTT; CDR3aa: CASTGGWEKGELFF
j_gene: TRBJ2-2; abundance: -; v_gene: TRBV5-5; len: 16; d_gene: -; CDR3nt: TGTGCCAGCAGCTTGAACCCAACACGGAACACCGGGGAGCTGTTTTTT; CDR3aa: CASSLNPTRNTGELFF
j_gene: TRBJ2-3; abundance: -; v_gene: TRBV7-6; len: 13; d_gene: -; CDR3nt: TGTGCCAGCAGCTCGGAGGACACAGATACGCAGTATTTT; CDR3aa: CASSSEDTDTQYF
j_gene: TRBJ1-2; abundance: -; v_gene: TRBV5-1; len: 16; d_gene: -; CDR3nt: TGCGCCAGCAGCGCGCGACAGGTTTTTGGGTCCTATGGCTACCCCTTC; CDR3aa: CASSARQVFGSYGYPF
j_gene: TRBJ1-6; abundance: -; v_gene: TRBV20-1; len: 9; d_gene: -; CDR3nt: TGCAGTGCTAGAGTCACCCTCCACTTT; CDR3aa: CSARVTLHF